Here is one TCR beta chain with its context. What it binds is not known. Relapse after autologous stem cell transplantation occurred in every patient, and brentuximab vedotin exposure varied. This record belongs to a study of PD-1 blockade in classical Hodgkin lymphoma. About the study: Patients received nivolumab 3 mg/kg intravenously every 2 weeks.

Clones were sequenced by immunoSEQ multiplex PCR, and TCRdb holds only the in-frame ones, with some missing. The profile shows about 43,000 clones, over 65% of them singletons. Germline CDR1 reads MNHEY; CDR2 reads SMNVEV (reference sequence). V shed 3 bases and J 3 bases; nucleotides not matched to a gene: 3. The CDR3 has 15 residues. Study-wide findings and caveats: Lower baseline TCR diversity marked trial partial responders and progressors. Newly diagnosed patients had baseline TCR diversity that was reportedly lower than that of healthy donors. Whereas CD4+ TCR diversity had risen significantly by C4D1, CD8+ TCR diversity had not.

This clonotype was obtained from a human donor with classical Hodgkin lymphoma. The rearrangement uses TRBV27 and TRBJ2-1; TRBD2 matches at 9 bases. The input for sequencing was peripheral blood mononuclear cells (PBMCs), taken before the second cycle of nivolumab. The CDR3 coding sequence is TGTGCCAGCAGTTTCTCTAGCGGGATCTACAATGAGCAGTTCTTC. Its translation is CASSFSSGIYNEQFF.